This entry lists 15 T cell receptor beta chains sequenced from one sample in a study of shared clonotypes between healthy human individuals. Clones were sequenced by immunoSEQ multiplex PCR, and TCRdb holds only the in-frame ones, with some missing. The data hold about 490,000 clones, with 79% observed a single time. Material for sequencing was PBMCs. These TCRs come from a woman aged 40 to 49 in good health. Some clones in this sample may be carry-over from other donors' samples.

The V gene is TRBV15, the J gene TRBJ2-7; no reliable D call. Germline V gene lookup returns CDR1 LNHNV and CDR2 YYDKDF (reference sequence). This CDR3 contains 17 residues. V lost 1 base, J lost 6 bases, and 22 bases lay in between. The CDR3 DNA reads TGTGCCACCAGCAGAGGGTTCGGGTTGGAGATTTTGGGCGAGCAGTACTTC. It encodes CATSRGFGLEILGEQYF.

J is TRBJ2-7 and V is TRBV29-1, with 7 bases that match TRBD1. Germline trimming cut 4 bases from V and 4 bases from J; bases unmatched to any gene: 7. From germline, CDR1 is SQVTM and CDR2 ANQGSEA. The CDR3 is 13 residues long. This CDR3 is CSVVPGTDYEQYF. DNA for the CDR3: TGCAGCGTTGTTCCCGGGACAGATTACGAGCAGTACTTC.

This clone has just one count. This chain joins TRBV5-6 and TRBJ1-2; a possible D gene is TRBD1 (6 bases). The length of the CDR3 is 14 residues. Germline CDR1 is SGHDT and CDR2 is YYEEEE. The germline V and J ends were trimmed by 3 bases and 8 bases, with 17 bases remaining between them. CDR3: CASSSPGGARGYTF. In nucleotides, the CDR3 is TGTGCCAGCAGCTCCCCCGGGGGGGCGAGAGGCTACACCTTC.

The chain couples TRBV7-6 to TRBJ1-2, with unresolved D. Trimming took 4 bases from V and 2 from J, leaving 11 bases between them. Germline-derived CDR1 and CDR2 are SGHVS and FNYEAQ. The CDR3 is made up of 14 amino acids. The CDR3: CASSYSRTNYGYTF. The CDR3 nucleotides are TGTGCCAGCAGCTACTCCAGGACGAACTATGGCTACACCTTC.

The chain uses TRBV7-2 and TRBJ2-3; weak D call: TRBD1 (6 bases). CDR1 SGHTA and CDR2 FQGNSA come from the germline V gene. CDR3 size: 15 residues. The V and J ends lost 7 bases and 0 bases respectively, with 14 bases between them. The DNA of the CDR3 is TGTGCCAGCACCTCCGAGGGGGTCAGCACAGATACGCAGTATTTT. Translated, it gives CASTSEGVSTDTQYF.

CDR3 residues: CASSAPGIGFYEQYF. The CDR3 DNA reads as TGTGCCAGCAGTGCACCCGGGATCGGGTTCTACGAGCAGTACTTC. The chain is built from TRBV28 and TRBJ2-7, with a weak D call TRBD2 (5 bases). V was clipped by 5 bases and J by 3 bases, with 17 bases between them. CDR3 length: 15 residues. CDR1 and CDR2 from the germline V gene are MDHEN and SYDVKM.

The V call is TRBV18, the J call TRBJ2-1; TRBD1 aligns across 8 bases. The V segment lost 5 bases and the J segment 3 bases; nucleotides outside the gene matches: 9. Germline CDR1 is KGHSH and CDR2 is LQKENI. This CDR3 contains 16 residues. CDR3 nucleotide sequence: TGTGCCAGCTCATCTGACAGGGGAGTCCTCTACAATGAGCAGTTCTTC. The encoded protein is CASSSDRGVLYNEQFF.

This chain uses TRBV2 with TRBJ1-2; 7 positions agree with TRBD1. V gave up 11 bases and J gave up 4 bases; unmatched junction bases: 7. The CDR3 runs 12 residues. Germline V gene data show CDR1 as SNHLY and CDR2 as FYNNEI. CDR3 nucleotide sequence: TGTGCCGGAGGACAGGATGCCTATGGCTACACCTTC. Amino acids: CAGGQDAYGYTF.

This chain connects TRBV9 to TRBJ1-1; D not resolved. Germline CDR1 reads SGDLS; CDR2 reads YYNGEE. The V and J ends lost 0 bases and 3 bases respectively, with 18 bases between them. The CDR3 loop spans 17 amino acids. The CDR3 region is CASSVAGLRAWDTEAFF. In DNA form, the CDR3 reads TGTGCCAGCAGCGTAGCGGGTTTGAGGGCCTGGGACACTGAAGCTTTCTTT. The full variable domain, completed using reference TRBV9 and TRBJ1-1, is DSGVTQTPKHLITATGQRVTLRCSPRSGDLSVYWYQQSLDQGLQFLIQYYNGEERAKGNILERFSAQQFPDLHSELNLSSLELGDSALYFCASSVAGLRAWDTEAFFGQGTRLTVV.

The chain is built from TRBV28 and TRBJ2-7; 9 bases are shared with TRBD2. The germline V gene encodes CDR1 MDHEN and CDR2 SYDVKM. This CDR3 has 14 residues. With 6 bases clipped from V and 3 bases from J, the junction kept 6 bases outside the gene matches. The CDR3 coding sequence is TGTGCCAGCAGCGGGACTAGCTCTAGCTACGAGCAGTACTTC. This sequence encodes CASSGTSSSYEQYF.

The chain employs TRBV7-3 and TRBJ2-1, with 10 positions matching TRBD2. The CDR3 length is 14 residues. CDR1 is SGHTA, CDR2 FQGTGA, per germline. Losses at the gene ends were 6 bases for V and 9 bases for J; bases not matched to a gene: 8. The CDR3 loop reads CASSRTSGNTEQFF. DNA for the CDR3: TGTGCCAGCAGTCGAACTAGCGGGAACACTGAGCAGTTCTTC.

This clone occurred a few times. The genes are TRBV28 and TRBJ2-7, with TRBD2 identical over 13 bases. This CDR3 is built from 15 residues. Losses at the gene ends were 5 bases for V and 4 bases for J; bases not matched to a gene: 5. CDR1 is MDHEN and CDR2 is SYDVKM in the germline V gene. The CDR3 loop reads CASSTPGLAGYEQYF. CDR3 sequence (DNA): TGTGCCAGCAGTACCCCGGGACTAGCGGGGTACGAGCAGTACTTC.

The chain is built from TRBV13 and TRBJ2-6; 11 bases are shared with TRBD1. Germline V gives CDR1 PRHDT, CDR2 FYEKMQ (reference sequence). The CDR3 runs 18 residues. The V segment lost 5 bases and the J segment 1 base; nucleotides outside the gene matches: 7. CDR3 loop: CASSPRGTGGSGANVLTF. CDR3 in DNA: TGTGCCAGCAGCCCCCGAGGGACAGGGGGTTCTGGGGCCAACGTCCTGACTTTC.

DNA for the CDR3: TGTGCCAGCAGCATTAGCGGGTCCACAGATACGCAGTATTTT. It yields the protein CASSISGSTDTQYF. The chain employs TRBV27 and TRBJ2-3; TRBD2 matches 7 bases. This CDR3 region has 14 residues. The germline CDR1 and CDR2 sequences are MNHEY and SMNVEV (reference sequence). V shed 6 bases, J shed 2 bases, and the junction held 5 bases outside the gene matches.

The genes are TRBV12-5 and TRBJ1-2; 7 bases are shared with TRBD1. CDR3 length equals 15 residues. Looked up from germline, CDR1 is LGHNT and CDR2 is FRNRAP. Trimming cost V 6 bases and J 2 bases; bases outside gene matches: 9. The CDR3 sequence: CASGTTGVFNYGYTF. The CDR3 region has the DNA TGTGCTAGTGGCACTACAGGGGTTTTCAACTATGGCTACACCTTC.